This T cell receptor (beta chain) is from a study of shared clonotypes between healthy human individuals. Study conclusions and caveats: Sampling was confined to blood; repertoires within tissues likely differ. Clonotype sharing among donors likely depends on sequencing depth.

As concerns this clone: Its antigen is not identified.

The table came from immunoSEQ multiplex PCR; TCRdb's copy has only in-frame clones and leaves some out. This table has approximately 480,000 clones, nearly 80% appearing once. The CDR3 length is 14 residues. V was clipped by 8 bases and J by 8 bases, with 22 bases between them. Germline CDR1 is MDHEN and CDR2 is SYDVKM. The origin of this receptor is a middle-aged woman in good health. Some clones in this sample may be carry-over from other donors' samples. The sequenced sample was PBMCs. The rearrangement uses TRBV28 and TRBJ2-7; TRBD2 is a possible D gene (7 bases). The chain's CDR3 is CASPKGDGTNQQYF. In DNA form, the CDR3 reads TGTGCCAGCCCCAAGGGGGACGGGACTAATCAGCAGTACTTC. The complete variable domain, with remaining parts taken from reference TRBV28 and TRBJ2-7, reads DVKVTQSSRYLVKRTGEKVFLECVQDMDHENMFWYRQDPGLGLRLIYFSYDVKMKEKGDIPEGYSVSREKKERFSLILESASTNQTSMYLCASPKGDGTNQQYFGPGTRLTVT.